A few counts support the clone carrying this T cell receptor beta chain. The antigen is undetermined. This CDR3 contains 14 residues. V shed 5 bases and J shed 3 bases, with 12 bases lying between them. Looked up from germline, CDR1 is SNHLY and CDR2 is FYNNEI. The sample is drawn from a study of blood T cells in healthy people across ages. General observations from the study: Researchers said unsorted PBMCs prevented a conclusive naive versus antigen-experienced comparison.

Then a second PCR, running about 7 to 11 cycles, was carried out with a sample-barcoded 5' primer and a J-beta primer mix. Using its own MiXCR run on the 5' RACE reads, TCRdb lists one record per CDR3 protein. The sample includes 700,000 or so distinct CDR3 sequences, 40% to 50% seen only once; the top ten take around 30%. This sequence originates from a man older than 75 in good health. This chain joins TRBV2 and TRBJ2-3; TRBD2 might be the D (5 bases). Sequenced material: blood. For the CDR3, the DNA is TGTGCCAGCAGTAGGGTATCGGGGACAGATACGCAGTATTTT. This sequence encodes CASSRVSGTDTQYF.